This T cell receptor beta chain was retrieved from a study of blood T cell repertoires in COVID-19. Study at large: PBMCs, B-cell-depleted T cells, or T cells provided the cDNA or gDNA that made up the material.

In the original processing: Estimation of nucleated cell counts relied on the amplification of reference gene primers. Profiling relied on immunoSEQ multiplex PCR, and the TCRdb table lists in-frame clones only, not all of them. Clonal size and the V and J genes are those of that table, whereas D and trimming came from the DNA. The table records about 160,000 clones, 90% of them present only once. Material: peripheral blood. The sequence derives from a man in his 60s with active or convalescent COVID-19.

CDR3 residues: CSAVGGNTIYF. DNA of the CDR3: TGCAGTGCTGTCGGTGGAAACACCATATATTTT. The V call is TRBV20-1, the J call TRBJ1-3; D ambiguous. CDR3 length equals 11 residues. Between the trimmed V and J ends, which lost 5 bases and 3 bases, there was a span of 5 bases. Germline lookup yields CDR1 DFQATT and CDR2 SNEGSKA (reference sequence).